This TCR beta chain was sequenced in a study of cytomegalovirus exposure and HLA in healthy donors. Findings and caveats of the study: A later analysis linked roughly 17,000 TCR beta sequences to HLA alleles at 0.05 false discovery rate.

The V and J ends lost 3 bases and 0 bases respectively, with 20 bases between them. This CDR3 is 18 amino acids long. The germline CDR1 and CDR2 sequences are SGHDN and FVKESK. PCR was performed using 60 Vbeta and 13 Jbeta primers. Assay used: immunoSEQ multiplex PCR; TCRdb lists only in-frame clones, some missing. The sample lists over 150,000 clones; over 70% were seen once. A word on this clone: Its antigen remains unidentified.

The receptor was derived from a woman aged 25 to 39 in good health and CMV-seropositive. V and J are TRBV14 and TRBJ1-1; TRBD1 is a possible D gene (6 bases). The sequencing input was PBMCs. The CDR3 sequence: CASSQGNVKTGVNTEAFF. Here the CDR3 DNA reads TGTGCCAGCAGCCAGGGGAATGTGAAGACAGGAGTGAACACTGAAGCTTTCTTT.